This TCR beta chain originates from a study of T cell responses to AZD1222 COVID-19 vaccine. Study-wide results and limits: When two AZD1222 doses had been given, Spike-specific TCR breadth and depth rose. Clonal diversity was possibly underestimated, and the donors were mostly white British, with more females. It was only 6 or 7 AZD1222 recipients who were seropositive at baseline.

Details on this clone: The antigen is unknown.

Produced via immunoSEQ multiplex PCR; TCRdb's table is partial and in-frame only. The sample shows roughly 93,000 clones, about 86% of them seen only once. In germline, CDR1 is LGHNT, CDR2 FRNRAP. This CDR3 comprises 14 residues. Trimming took 5 bases from V and 4 from J, leaving 9 bases between them. The sequence derives from an adult in good health. The rearrangement links TRBV12-5 to TRBJ1-6; no clear D. This material consisted of peripheral blood, taken on day 0 of AZD1222 vaccination. The CDR3 DNA reads as TGTGCTAGTGGTCCAAGCGGTTATAATTCACCCCTCCACTTT. It is translated as CASGPSGYNSPLHF.